This TCR beta chain came from a study of blood T cell repertoires in COVID-19. The assay was immunoSEQ multiplex PCR, and TCRdb's table has in-frame clones only and misses some. The sample has roughly 200,000 clones, roughly 82% seen once. The CDR3 consists of 16 residues. After removal of 4 bases from V and 0 bases from J, the junction contained 8 bases not matched to a gene. Per the germline V gene, CDR1 is SGHNT and CDR2 is YYREEE (reference sequence). This clone was detected a few times. Material: PBMCs or T cells enriched from blood (not recorded which). The sequence was collected from a man in his forties who had recovered from COVID-19. The chain recombines TRBV5-4 with TRBJ2-7; TRBD1 aligns across 9 bases. Written as DNA, the CDR3 is TGTGCCAGCAGCGCGGGGACAGGGCCGACCTCCTACGAGCAGTACTTC. Encoded protein: CASSAGTGPTSYEQYF. The variable domain in full, completed from reference TRBV5-4 and TRBJ2-7, reads ETGVTQSPTHLIKTRGQQVTLRCSSQSGHNTVSWYQQALGQGPQFIFQYYREEENGRGNFPPRFSGLQFPNYSSELNVNALELDDSALYLCASSAGTGPTSYEQYFGPGTRLTVT.